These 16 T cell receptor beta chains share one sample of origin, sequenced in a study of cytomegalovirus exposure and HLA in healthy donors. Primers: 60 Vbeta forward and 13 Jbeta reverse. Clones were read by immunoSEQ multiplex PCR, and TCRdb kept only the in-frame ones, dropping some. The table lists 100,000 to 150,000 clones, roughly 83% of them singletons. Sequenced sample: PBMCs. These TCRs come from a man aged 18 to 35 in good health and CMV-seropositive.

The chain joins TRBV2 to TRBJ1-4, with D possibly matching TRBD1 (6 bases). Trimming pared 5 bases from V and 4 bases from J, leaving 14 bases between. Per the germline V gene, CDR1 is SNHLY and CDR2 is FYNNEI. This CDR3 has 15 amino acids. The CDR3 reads CASSPQTGYNEKLFF. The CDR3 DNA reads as TGTGCCAGCAGTCCCCAGACAGGATATAATGAAAAACTGTTTTTT.

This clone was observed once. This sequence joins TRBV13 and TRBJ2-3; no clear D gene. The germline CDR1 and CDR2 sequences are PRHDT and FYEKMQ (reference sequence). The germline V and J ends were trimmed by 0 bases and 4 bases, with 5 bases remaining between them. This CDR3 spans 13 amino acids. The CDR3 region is CASSLGPPDTQYF. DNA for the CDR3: TGTGCCAGCAGCTTAGGCCCTCCAGATACGCAGTATTTT.

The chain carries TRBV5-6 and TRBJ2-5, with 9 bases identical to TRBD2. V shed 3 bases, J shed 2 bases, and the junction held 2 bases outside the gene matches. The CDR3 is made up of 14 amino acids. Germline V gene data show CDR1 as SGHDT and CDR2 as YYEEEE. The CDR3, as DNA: TGTGCCAGCAGCTGGGCGGGGGGGCAAGAGACCCAGTACTTC. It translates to CASSWAGGQETQYF.

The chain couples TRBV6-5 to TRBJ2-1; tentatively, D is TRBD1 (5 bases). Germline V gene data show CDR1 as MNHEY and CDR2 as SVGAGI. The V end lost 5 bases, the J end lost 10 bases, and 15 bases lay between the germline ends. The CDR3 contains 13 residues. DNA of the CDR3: TGTGCCAGCAGTGACCCTCATACAGGAGAGCAGTTCTTC. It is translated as CASSDPHTGEQFF.

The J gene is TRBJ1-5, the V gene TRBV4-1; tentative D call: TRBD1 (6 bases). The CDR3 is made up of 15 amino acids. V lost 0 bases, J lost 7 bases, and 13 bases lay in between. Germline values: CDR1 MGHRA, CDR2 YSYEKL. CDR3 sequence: CASSQDGQTRQPQHF. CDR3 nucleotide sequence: TGCGCCAGCAGCCAAGACGGACAGACGAGGCAGCCCCAGCATTTT.

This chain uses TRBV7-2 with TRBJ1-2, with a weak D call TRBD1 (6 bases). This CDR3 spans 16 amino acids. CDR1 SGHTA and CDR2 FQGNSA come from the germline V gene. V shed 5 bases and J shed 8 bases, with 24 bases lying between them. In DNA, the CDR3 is TGTGCCAGCAGCCCGCATGCGACAGGATTCCCCTGGGGCTACACCTTC. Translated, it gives CASSPHATGFPWGYTF.

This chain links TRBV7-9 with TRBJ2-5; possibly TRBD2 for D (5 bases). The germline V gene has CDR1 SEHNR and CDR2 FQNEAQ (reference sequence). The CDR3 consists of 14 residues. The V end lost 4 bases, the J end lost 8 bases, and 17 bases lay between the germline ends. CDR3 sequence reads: CASSSIPVRETQYF. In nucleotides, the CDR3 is TGTGCCAGCAGCTCAATCCCCGTGAGGGAAACCCAGTACTTC.

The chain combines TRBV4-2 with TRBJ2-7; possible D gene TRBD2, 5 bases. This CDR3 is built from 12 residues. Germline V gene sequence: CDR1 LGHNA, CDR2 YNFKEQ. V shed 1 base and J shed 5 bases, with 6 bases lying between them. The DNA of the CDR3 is TGTGCCAGCAGCCAAGCCGGGGACGAGCAGTACTTC. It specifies CASSQAGDEQYF.

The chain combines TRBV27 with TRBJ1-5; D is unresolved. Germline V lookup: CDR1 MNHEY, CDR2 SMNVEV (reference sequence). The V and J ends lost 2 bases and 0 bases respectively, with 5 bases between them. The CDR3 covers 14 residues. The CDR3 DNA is TGTGCCAGCAGTTTAACGGGTAGCAATCAGCCCCAGCATTTT. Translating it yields CASSLTGSNQPQHF.

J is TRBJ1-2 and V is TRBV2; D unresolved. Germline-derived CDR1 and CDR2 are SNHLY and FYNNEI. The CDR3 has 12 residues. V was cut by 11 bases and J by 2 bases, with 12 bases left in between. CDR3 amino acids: CAFTGTNYGYTF. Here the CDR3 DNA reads TGTGCCTTCACGGGAACCAACTATGGCTACACCTTC.

CDR3 region: CASSLQTGGNQPQHF. The CDR3 coding sequence is TGTGCCAGTAGTCTCCAGACAGGAGGCAATCAGCCCCAGCATTTT. This chain connects TRBV19 to TRBJ1-5; the D gene is possibly TRBD1 (6 bases). V lost 5 bases, J lost 2 bases, and 13 bases lay in between. This CDR3 has 15 amino acids. Germline-derived CDR1 and CDR2 are LNHDA and SQIVND (reference sequence).

The CDR3 coding sequence is TGTGCCAGTAGTATGGTCCGGGTGAACACTGAAGCTTTCTTT. It is translated as CASSMVRVNTEAFF. This chain connects TRBV19 to TRBJ1-1; D gene ambiguous. V shed 3 bases and J shed 0 bases, with 8 bases lying between them. This CDR3 region has 14 residues. Germline V gives CDR1 LNHDA, CDR2 SQIVND (reference sequence). Complete variable domain (other parts from reference TRBV19 and TRBJ1-1): DGGITQSPKYLFRKEGQNVTLSCEQNLNHDAMYWYRQDPGQGLRLIYYSQIVNDFQKGDIAEGYSVSREKKESFPLTVTSAQKNPTAFYLCASSMVRVNTEAFFGQGTRLTVV.

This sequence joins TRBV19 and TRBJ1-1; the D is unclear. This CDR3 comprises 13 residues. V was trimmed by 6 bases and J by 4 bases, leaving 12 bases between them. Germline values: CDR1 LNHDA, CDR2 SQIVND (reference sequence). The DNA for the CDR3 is TGTGCCAGTAGGCCCATCCACGGCACTGAAGCTTTCTTT. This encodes CASRPIHGTEAFF. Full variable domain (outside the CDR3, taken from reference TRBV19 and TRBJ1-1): DGGITQSPKYLFRKEGQNVTLSCEQNLNHDAMYWYRQDPGQGLRLIYYSQIVNDFQKGDIAEGYSVSREKKESFPLTVTSAQKNPTAFYLCASRPIHGTEAFFGQGTRLTVV.

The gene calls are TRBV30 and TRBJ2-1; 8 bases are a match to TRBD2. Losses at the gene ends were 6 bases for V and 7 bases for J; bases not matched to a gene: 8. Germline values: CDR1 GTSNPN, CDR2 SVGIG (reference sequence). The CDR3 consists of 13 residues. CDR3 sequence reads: CACSPSGGNEQFF. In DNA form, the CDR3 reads TGTGCCTGTTCTCCGAGCGGGGGTAATGAGCAGTTCTTC.

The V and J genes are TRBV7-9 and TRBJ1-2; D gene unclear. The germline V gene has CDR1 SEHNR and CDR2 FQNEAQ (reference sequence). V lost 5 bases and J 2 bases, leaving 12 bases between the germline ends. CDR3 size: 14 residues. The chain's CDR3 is CASSESILNYGYTF. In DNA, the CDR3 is TGTGCCAGCAGCGAATCCATCCTAAACTATGGCTACACCTTC.

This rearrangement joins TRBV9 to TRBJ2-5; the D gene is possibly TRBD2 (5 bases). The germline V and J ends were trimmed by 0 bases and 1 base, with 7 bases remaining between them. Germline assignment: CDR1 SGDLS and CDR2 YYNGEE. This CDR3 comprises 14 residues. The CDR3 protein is CASSVEDFQETQYF. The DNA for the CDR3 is TGTGCCAGCAGCGTAGAGGACTTCCAAGAGACCCAGTACTTC.